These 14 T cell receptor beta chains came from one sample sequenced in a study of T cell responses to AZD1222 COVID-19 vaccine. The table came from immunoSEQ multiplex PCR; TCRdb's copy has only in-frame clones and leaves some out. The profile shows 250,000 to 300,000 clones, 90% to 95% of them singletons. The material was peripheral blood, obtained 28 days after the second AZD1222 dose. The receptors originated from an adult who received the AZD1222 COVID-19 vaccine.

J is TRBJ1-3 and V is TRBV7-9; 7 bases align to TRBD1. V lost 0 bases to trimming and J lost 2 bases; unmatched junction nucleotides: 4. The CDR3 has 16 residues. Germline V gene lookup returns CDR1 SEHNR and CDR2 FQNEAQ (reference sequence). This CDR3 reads CASSLALGTAGNTIYF. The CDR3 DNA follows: TGTGCCAGCAGCTTAGCGCTTGGGACAGCTGGAAACACCATATATTTT.

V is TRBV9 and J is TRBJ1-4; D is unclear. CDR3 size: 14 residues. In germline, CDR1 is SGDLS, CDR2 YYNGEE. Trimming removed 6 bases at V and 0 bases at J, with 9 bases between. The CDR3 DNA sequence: TGTGCCAGCACCCGGGATCCAACTAATGAAAAACTGTTTTTT. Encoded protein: CASTRDPTNEKLFF.

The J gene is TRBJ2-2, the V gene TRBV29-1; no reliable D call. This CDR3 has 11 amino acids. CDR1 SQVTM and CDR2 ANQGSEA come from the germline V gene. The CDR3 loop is CTPRWTGELFF. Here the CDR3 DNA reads TGCACCCCCAGATGGACCGGGGAGCTGTTTTTT.

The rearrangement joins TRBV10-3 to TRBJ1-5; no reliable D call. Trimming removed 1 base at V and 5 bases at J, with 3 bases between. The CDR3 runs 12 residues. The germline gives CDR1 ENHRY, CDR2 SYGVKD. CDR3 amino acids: CAISEYDQPQHF. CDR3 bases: TGTGCCATCAGTGAGTATGATCAGCCCCAGCATTTT.

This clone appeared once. The CDR3 bases are TGTGCCAGCAGCCCTCGGCCGGACGGGGATAATTCACCCCTCCACTTT. Its translation is CASSPRPDGDNSPLHF. The chain couples TRBV9 to TRBJ1-6; D is undetermined. CDR3 length: 16 residues. CDR1 and CDR2 (germline): SGDLS, YYNGEE. Trimming left V 4 bases short and J 5 bases short, with 16 bases between.

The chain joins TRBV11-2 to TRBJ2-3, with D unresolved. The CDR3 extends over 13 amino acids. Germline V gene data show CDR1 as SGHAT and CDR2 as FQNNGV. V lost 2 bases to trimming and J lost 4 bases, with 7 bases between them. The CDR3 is CASSLNVADTQYF. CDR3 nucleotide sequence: TGTGCCAGCAGCTTAAATGTGGCAGATACGCAGTATTTT.

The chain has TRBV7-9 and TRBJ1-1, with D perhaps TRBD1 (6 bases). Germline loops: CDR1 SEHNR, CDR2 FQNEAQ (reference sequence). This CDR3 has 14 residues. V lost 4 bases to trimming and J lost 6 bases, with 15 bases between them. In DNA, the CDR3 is TGTGCCAGCAGCTCTTGGCAGGGGAGCGCTGAAGCTTTCTTT. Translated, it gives CASSSWQGSAEAFF.

DNA for the CDR3: TGTGCCAGCAGCCGTTTGGTCGGTCAGCCCCAGCATTTT. Amino acid sequence: CASSRLVGQPQHF. This chain joins TRBV7-2 and TRBJ1-5; D gene ambiguous. Germline lookup yields CDR1 SGHTA and CDR2 FQGNSA. The CDR3 sequence is 13 residues long. Trimming took off 5 bases at V and 6 bases at J, with 11 bases between the two ends.

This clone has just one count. The CDR3 DNA reads TGTGCCAGCAGCCCGACGCCTCAGCCCCAGCATTTT. Amino acids: CASSPTPQPQHF. V is TRBV28 and J is TRBJ1-5; D not certain. Trimming shortened V by 6 bases and J by 6 bases, and 9 bases separated the two germline ends. This CDR3 has 12 amino acids. From germline, CDR1 is MDHEN and CDR2 SYDVKM. The full variable domain, completed using reference TRBV28 and TRBJ1-5, is DVKVTQSSRYLVKRTGEKVFLECVQDMDHENMFWYRQDPGLGLRLIYFSYDVKMKEKGDIPEGYSVSREKKERFSLILESASTNQTSMYLCASSPTPQPQHFGDGTRLSIL.

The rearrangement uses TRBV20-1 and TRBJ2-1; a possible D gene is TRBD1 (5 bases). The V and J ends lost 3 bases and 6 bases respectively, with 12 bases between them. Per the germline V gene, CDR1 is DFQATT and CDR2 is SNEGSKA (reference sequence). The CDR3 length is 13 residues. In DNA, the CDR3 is TGCAGTGCTAGTGGCGGTCAGGGCAATGAGCAGTTCTTC. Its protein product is CSASGGQGNEQFF.

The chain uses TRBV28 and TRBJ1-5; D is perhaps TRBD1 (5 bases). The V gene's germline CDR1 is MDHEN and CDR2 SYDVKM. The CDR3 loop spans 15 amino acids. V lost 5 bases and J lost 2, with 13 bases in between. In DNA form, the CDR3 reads TGTGCCAGCAGTCCCCGTGGGGGTGGCAATCAGCCCCAGCATTTT. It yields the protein CASSPRGGGNQPQHF.

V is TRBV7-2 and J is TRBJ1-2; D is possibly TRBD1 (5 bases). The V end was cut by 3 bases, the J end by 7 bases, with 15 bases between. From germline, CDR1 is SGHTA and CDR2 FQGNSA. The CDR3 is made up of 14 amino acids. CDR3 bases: TGTGCCAGCAGCTTGGGCCAGGGTGGGGTTGGCTACACCTTC. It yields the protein CASSLGQGGVGYTF.

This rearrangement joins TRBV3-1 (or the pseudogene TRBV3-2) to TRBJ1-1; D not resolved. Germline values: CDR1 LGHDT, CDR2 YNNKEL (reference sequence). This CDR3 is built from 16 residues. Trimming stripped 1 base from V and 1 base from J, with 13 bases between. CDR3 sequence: CASSQATLMRNTEAFF. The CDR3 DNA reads TGTGCCAGCAGCCAAGCGACACTAATGAGGAACACTGAAGCTTTCTTT.

The DNA of the CDR3 is TGTGCCAGCAGCTCTGGACTAGCGGACCAAGAGACCCAGTACTTC. Translating gives CASSSGLADQETQYF. The rearrangement uses TRBV5-6 and TRBJ2-5; 10 nucleotides match TRBD2. From germline, CDR1 is SGHDT and CDR2 YYEEEE. The CDR3 runs to 15 residues. V lost 3 bases and J lost 0; bases outside the gene matches: 2.